This entry concerns a single TCR beta chain. Repertoires were generated with immunoSEQ multiplex PCR, while TCRdb's copy carries only in-frame clones and drops some. The table shows 700,000 to 750,000 clones, with around 85% occurring only once. The data are from a study of shared T cell receptors in the human thymus. CDR1 and CDR2 from the germline V gene are SGDLS and YYNGEE. The CDR3 runs 12 residues. V gave up 7 bases and J gave up 1 base, with 8 bases separating them. This same sample was also part of a study on human thymus T cells. That paper notes: Thymic repertoires from unrelated individuals overlapped highly, related research reported.

The sequence derives from a girl in the first two years of life with a congenital heart defect. Sequenced material: thymocytes. The chain has TRBV9 and TRBJ1-2, with D maybe TRBD1 (6 bases). In DNA, the CDR3 is TGTGCCAGCCGACAGGTTAACTATGGCTACACCTTC. Amino acids: CASRQVNYGYTF.